This T cell receptor beta chain was sequenced for a study of T cell clones after liver transplantation. The study, taken as a whole, reports: Low donor cell numbers restricted donor-reactive repertoire measurement in two subjects.

As for this clone: Its matching antigen is unknown.

Data came from immunoSEQ multiplex PCR; TCRdb stores just in-frame clones and leaves some out. Among about 120,000 clones listed, 90% were seen once. Per the germline V gene, CDR1 is MNHEY and CDR2 is SVGAGI. The CDR3 is made up of 15 amino acids. With 4 bases clipped from V and 6 bases from J, the junction kept 8 bases outside the gene matches. The chain joins TRBV6-5 to TRBJ2-1, with 8 bases aligning to TRBD2. The sequencing here drew on CD4+ T cells from blood, taken 12 months after liver transplant. The receptor was derived from a human patient who received a liver transplant. Some T cells may be supplied by the graft donor. CDR3 sequence (DNA): TGTGCCAGCAGTTTGAGCGGGAGCCCCGGCAATGAGCAGTTCTTC. It codes for CASSLSGSPGNEQFF.